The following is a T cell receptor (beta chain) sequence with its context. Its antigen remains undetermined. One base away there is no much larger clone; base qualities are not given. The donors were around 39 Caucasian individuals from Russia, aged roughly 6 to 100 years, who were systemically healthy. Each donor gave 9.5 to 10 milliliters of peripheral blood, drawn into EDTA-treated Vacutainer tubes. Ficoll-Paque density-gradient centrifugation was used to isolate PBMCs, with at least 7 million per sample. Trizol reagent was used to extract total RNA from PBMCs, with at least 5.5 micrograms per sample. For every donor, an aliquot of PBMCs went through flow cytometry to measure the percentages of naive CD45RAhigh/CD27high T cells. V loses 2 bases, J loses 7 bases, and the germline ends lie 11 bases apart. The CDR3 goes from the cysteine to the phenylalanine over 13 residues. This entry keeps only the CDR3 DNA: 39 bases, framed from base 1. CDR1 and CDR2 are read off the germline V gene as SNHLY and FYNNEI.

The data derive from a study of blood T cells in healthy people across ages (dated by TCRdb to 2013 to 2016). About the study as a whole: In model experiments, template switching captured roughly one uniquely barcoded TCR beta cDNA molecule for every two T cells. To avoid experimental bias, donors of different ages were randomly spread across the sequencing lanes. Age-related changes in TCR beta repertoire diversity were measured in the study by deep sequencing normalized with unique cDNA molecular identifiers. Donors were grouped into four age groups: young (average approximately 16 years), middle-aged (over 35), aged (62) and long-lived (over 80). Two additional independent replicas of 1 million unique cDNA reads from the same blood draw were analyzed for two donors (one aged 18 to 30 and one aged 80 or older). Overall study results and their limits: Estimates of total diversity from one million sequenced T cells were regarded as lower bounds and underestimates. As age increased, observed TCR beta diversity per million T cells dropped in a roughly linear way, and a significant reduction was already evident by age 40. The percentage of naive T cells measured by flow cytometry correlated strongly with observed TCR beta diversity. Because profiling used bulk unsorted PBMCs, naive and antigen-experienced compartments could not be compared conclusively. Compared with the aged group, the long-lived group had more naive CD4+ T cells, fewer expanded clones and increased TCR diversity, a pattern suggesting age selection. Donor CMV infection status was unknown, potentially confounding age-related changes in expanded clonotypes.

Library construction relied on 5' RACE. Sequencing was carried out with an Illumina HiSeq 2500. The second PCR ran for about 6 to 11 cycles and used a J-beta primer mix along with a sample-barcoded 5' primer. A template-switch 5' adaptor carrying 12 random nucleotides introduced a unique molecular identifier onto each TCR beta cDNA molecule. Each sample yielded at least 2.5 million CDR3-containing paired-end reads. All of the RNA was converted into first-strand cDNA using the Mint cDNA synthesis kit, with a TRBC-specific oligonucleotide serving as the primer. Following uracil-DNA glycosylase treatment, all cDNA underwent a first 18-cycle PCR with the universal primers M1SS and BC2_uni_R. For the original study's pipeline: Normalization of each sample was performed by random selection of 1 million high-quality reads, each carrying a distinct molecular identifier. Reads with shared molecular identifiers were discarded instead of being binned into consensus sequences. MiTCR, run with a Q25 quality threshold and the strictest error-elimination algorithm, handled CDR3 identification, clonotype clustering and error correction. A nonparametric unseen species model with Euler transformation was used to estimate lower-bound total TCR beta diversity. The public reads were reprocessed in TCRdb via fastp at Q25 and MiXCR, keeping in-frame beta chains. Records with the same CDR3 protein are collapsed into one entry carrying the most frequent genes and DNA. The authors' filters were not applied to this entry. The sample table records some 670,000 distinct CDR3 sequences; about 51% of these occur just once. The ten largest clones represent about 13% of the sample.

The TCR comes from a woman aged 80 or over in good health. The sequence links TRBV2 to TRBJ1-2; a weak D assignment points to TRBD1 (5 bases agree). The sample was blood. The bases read TGTGCCAGCAGTGAACTGTTGGGGACTGGCTACACCTTC. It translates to CASSELLGTGYTF.